The present T cell receptor (beta chain) was sequenced within a study of read filtering for tumor transcriptome and immune sequencing (dated by TCRdb to 2018 to 2021). About the study as a whole: The cohort was composed of approximately 16 male and some 15 female patients, with a mean age of about 68 years and an age range of about 45 to 90. TCR-region mapped reads per sample ranged from about 3.5 to 10.27 million with IR-seq versus only about 80 to 1,300 with RNA-seq. TCR repertoires obtained by targeted immune repertoire sequencing and by bulk whole-transcriptome sequencing performed on the same bone marrow samples were compared. After DNase treatment, whole-transcriptome libraries were prepared with the TruSeq RNA Access Library Prep Kit. As a main aim, a read-filtering strategy for immune repertoire data was addressed, with the specific question being whether clonotypes supported by a single read should be removed. By revised international staging, eight or nine patients were R-ISS I, some 17 were R-ISS II and 7 were R-ISS III.

Results and caveats for the whole study, not just this receptor: Clonotypes were captured by IR-seq at much higher depth and more reliably than by RNA-seq, and smaller IR-seq throughput was sufficient for identification of most shared clonotypes. Rather than purified T cells, the sorted CD138-negative fraction was a mixed bone marrow immune population. The correlation between IR-seq and RNA-seq shared clonotype proportions was increased by removal of single-read clonotypes. In IR-seq, single-read clonotypes were approximately 80% of clonotypes but 3% to 4% of total reads; in RNA-seq they were 60% to 75% of clonotypes and around 40% of reads.

The Immunoverse kit was used to build TCR libraries from about 430 ng RNA, with molecular barcoded adaptors covering alpha/delta and beta/gamma chains. TCR library preparation was performed with the same RNA that was used for transcriptome sequencing. Sequencing of TCR libraries was carried out on an Illumina HiSeq 4000 with 2 x 150 cycles. Concerning the study's data processing: MiXCR aligned TCR reads to human V, D, J and C references and assembled the aligned reads into CDR3 clonotypes, with quality filtering and error correction included. The tcR package in R was used for analysis of clonotype counts and gene usage diversity. For inspection of raw mapping reads, RNA-seq reads were mapped by STAR aligner version 2.5.3a onto GRCh37 of the human genome. To test how sequencing depth affects detected clonotypes, IR-seq fastq files were randomly downsampled with Seqtk 1.3. The public reads were reprocessed in TCRdb via fastp at Q25 and MiXCR, keeping in-frame beta chains. Merged by CDR3 protein, the rows form single entries marked with the most common genes and DNA. The V and J calls shown here were made by TCRdb, not taken from the authors' results. The sample yields 75,000 to 90,000 distinct CDR3 sequences; approximately 13% were counted once. 15% of the sample lies in the top ten.

This clonotype has at least ten counts. Its antigen remains unidentified. No per-base quality is available; no much larger clone lies one base away. Each patient had bone marrow sampled at the time of active disease. Ficoll-Hypaque density gradient centrifugation was used to isolate bone marrow mononuclear cells. CD138-negative cells were obtained by negative selection after labeling with CD138 magnetic microbeads on a MACS separator, removing myeloma plasma cells. The purity of the isolated cells was checked by flow cytometry with CD138 antibodies on an Attune NxT. TRIzol reagent was used to extract total RNA, which was then quantified with a NanoDrop spectrophotometer. Paired RNA-seq and IR-seq were performed on each patient's CD138-negative bone marrow sample. Sequencing was performed on a population of CD138-negative cells sorted from bone marrow. This specimen's cell subset or site label, interpreted: bone marrow mononuclear cells depleted of CD138+ plasma/myeloma cells by negative magnetic selection. This clonotype was sampled from a donor at least 40 years old with multiple myeloma.

The encoded CDR3 is CASSDATARSTDTQYF. DNA sequence: TGTGCCAGCAGTGACGCGACGGCCCGAAGCACAGATACGCAGTATTTT. This sequence uses TRBV2 and TRBJ2-3; a confident D gene designation cannot be given. As encoded in the germline V gene, CDR1 is SNHLY while CDR2 is FYNNEI. The CDR3 spans 16 residues, from the cysteine through the phenylalanine. The CDR3 DNA has 48 bases and is translated from base 1. Between the V and J ends, shortened by 3 bases and 0 bases respectively, the junction contains 13 bases.